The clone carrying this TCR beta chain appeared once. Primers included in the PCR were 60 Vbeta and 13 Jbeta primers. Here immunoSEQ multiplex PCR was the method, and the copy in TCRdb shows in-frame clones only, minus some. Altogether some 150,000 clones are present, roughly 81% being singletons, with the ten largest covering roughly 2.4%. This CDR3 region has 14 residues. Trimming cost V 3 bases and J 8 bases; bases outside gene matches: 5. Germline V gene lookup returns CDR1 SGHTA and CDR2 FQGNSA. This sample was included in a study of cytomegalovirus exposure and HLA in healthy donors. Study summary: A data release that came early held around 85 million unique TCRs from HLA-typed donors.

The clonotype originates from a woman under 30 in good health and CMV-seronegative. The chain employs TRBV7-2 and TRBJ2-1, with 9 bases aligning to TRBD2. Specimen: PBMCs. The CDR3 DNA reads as TGTGCCAGCAGCTTTAGCGGGAGTTCGGATGAGCAGTTCTTC. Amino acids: CASSFSGSSDEQFF.